This TCR beta chain is drawn from a study of PD-1 blockade in classical Hodgkin lymphoma. Study-level points and caveats: The study found complete responders had baseline diversity similar to newly diagnosed patients. In newly diagnosed patients, baseline TCR diversity was reportedly below that of healthy donors. Initiation of nivolumab under 1 year after ASCT led to exclusion of patients. By C4D1, CD4+ diversity increased significantly, especially in complete responders.

The time point: cycle 4 day 1 (C4D1), after more than 5 weeks of nivolumab. Autologous stem cell transplantation was followed by relapse in every patient, and brentuximab vedotin exposure varied. The germline V gene encodes CDR1 SGHDT and CDR2 YYEEEE. Trimming left V 0 bases short and J 0 bases short, with 4 bases between. This CDR3 has 13 amino acids. Remarks on this clone: Its cognate antigen is unknown.

Sequenced by immunoSEQ multiplex PCR; TCRdb stores in-frame clones only, minus some. The sample lists about 38,000 clones; 70% to 85% were seen once. This TCR was sampled from a human donor with classical Hodgkin lymphoma. The chain is built from TRBV5-6 and TRBJ2-7, with D uncertain. This specimen was peripheral blood mononuclear cells (PBMCs), taken before the fourth cycle of nivolumab. The CDR3 reads CASSLVDSYEQYF. The CDR3 nucleotides read TGTGCCAGCAGCTTGGTTGACTCCTACGAGCAGTACTTC.